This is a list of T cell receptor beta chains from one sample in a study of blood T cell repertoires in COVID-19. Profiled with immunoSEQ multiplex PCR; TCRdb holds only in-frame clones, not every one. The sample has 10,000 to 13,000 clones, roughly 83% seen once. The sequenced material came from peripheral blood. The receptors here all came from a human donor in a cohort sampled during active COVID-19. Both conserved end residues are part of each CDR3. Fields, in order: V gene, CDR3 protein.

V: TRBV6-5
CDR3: CASSRTSGYNEQFF

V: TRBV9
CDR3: CASSVDRATDTQYF

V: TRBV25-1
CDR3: CASRGQGKMNTEAFF

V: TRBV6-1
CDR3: CASSELAGAHNEQFF

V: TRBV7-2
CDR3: CASSNSGLVPPYNEQFF

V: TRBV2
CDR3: CASRDKGNLRPEPGGNEQFF

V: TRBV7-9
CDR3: CASSMIQGDVTEAFF

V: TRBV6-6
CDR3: CASSYRGKYEQYF

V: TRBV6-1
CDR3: CASSEGLAGPEEQFF

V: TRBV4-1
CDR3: CASSQGGGEQYF

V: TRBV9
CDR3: CASSVEGGIRDTQYF

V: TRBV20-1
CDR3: CSASLIVAGAFLDIQYF

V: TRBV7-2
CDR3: CASSLVGLAGDEQFF